What follows are 24 T cell receptor beta chains derived from one specimen sequenced in a study of OX40 agonist ivuxolimab in advanced cancers. Produced via immunoSEQ multiplex PCR; TCRdb's table is partial and in-frame only. The sample yields around 13,000 clones, 70% to 80% seen once. Sequences were derived from CD4+ or CD8+ T cells sorted from blood, sampled in a trial of the OX40 agonist ivuxolimab. Receptors were obtained from an adult with an advanced solid tumor such as melanoma, head and neck, liver or kidney cancer.

This clone ranks as large (0.1 to 1%). Written as DNA, the CDR3 is TGTGCCAGCAGTCCCGTATTTAGCAATCAGCCCCAGCATTTT. As protein: CASSPVFSNQPQHF. The J gene is TRBJ1-5, the V gene TRBV27; D ambiguous. CDR3 size: 14 residues. V dropped 5 bases and J dropped 0 bases, with 8 bases sitting between them. Looked up from germline, CDR1 is MNHEY and CDR2 is SMNVEV (reference sequence).

CDR3 loop: CASSLADLTGNTIYF. CDR3 DNA: TGTGCCAGCAGCTTAGCTGATTTAACTGGAAACACCATATATTTT. The chain employs TRBV7-2 and TRBJ1-3; no firm D call. Germline V gene lookup returns CDR1 SGHTA and CDR2 FQGNSA. The CDR3 is 15 residues long. V was trimmed by 0 bases and J by 2 bases, leaving 8 bases between them. Full variable domain (outside the CDR3, taken from reference TRBV7-2 and TRBJ1-3): GAGVSQSPSNKVTEKGKDVELRCDPISGHTALYWYRQSLGQGLEFLIYFQGNSAPDKSGLPSDRFSAERTGGSVSTLTIQRTQQEDSAVYLCASSLADLTGNTIYFGEGSWLTVV.

Of note for this clone: The same CDR3 can be traced to other DNA sequences in this sample. This chain connects TRBV4-2 to TRBJ2-7, with 7 positions matching TRBD2. In germline, CDR1 is LGHNA, CDR2 YNFKEQ. V lost 0 bases and J lost 0; bases outside the gene matches: 5. This CDR3 has 16 residues. CDR3 sequence: CASSQDWPGGSYEQYF. The CDR3 bases are TGTGCCAGCAGCCAAGATTGGCCGGGAGGCTCCTACGAGCAGTACTTC.

The table lists this clone with a few counts. The CDR3, as DNA: TGTGCCAGCAGTATGGGCGGAAATCAGCCCCAGCATTTT. This encodes CASSMGGNQPQHF. J is TRBJ1-5 and V is TRBV27; no firm D call. V was cut by 5 bases and J by 4 bases, with 9 bases left in between. CDR1 and CDR2 (germline): MNHEY, SMNVEV (reference sequence). The CDR3 consists of 13 residues.

In its sample, this clone was seen once. The same CDR3 also results from other DNA sequences found in this sample. J is TRBJ2-5 and V is TRBV7-8; 9 bases match TRBD1. V shed 5 bases and J 8 bases; nucleotides not matched to a gene: 12. In germline, CDR1 is SGHVS, CDR2 FQNEAQ. This CDR3 is 15 amino acids long. The CDR3 reads CASSLTGGSGETQYF. The CDR3 coding sequence is TGTGCCAGCAGCCTGACAGGGGGATCTGGGGAAACCCAGTACTTC.

This chain uses TRBV6-1 with TRBJ2-6; possibly TRBD1 for D (5 bases). CDR1 and CDR2 (germline): MNHNS, SASEGT. Trimming left V 2 bases short and J 0 bases short, with 5 bases between. The CDR3 runs 15 residues. The CDR3 sequence is CASSERGSGANVLTF. The CDR3 DNA reads TGTGCCAGCAGTGAAAGGGGCTCTGGGGCCAACGTCCTGACTTTC.

The chain joins TRBV29-1 to TRBJ1-1; no clear D. The CDR3 runs 12 residues. Deletions cut 4 bases from V and 8 bases from J, with 14 bases between. Germline V lookup: CDR1 SQVTM, CDR2 ANQGSEA. CDR3 nucleotide sequence: TGCAGCGTTGCGTATATTTCCATGGAAGCTTTCTTT. This translates into CSVAYISMEAFF.

The chain is built from TRBV13 and TRBJ2-6; 7 nucleotides line up with TRBD2. CDR3 length: 16 residues. Germline V gene sequence: CDR1 PRHDT, CDR2 FYEKMQ (reference sequence). The J segment lost 2 bases and the V segment lost 8 bases, leaving 9 bases of the junction unmatched. CDR3 amino acids: CASGVGGPAGANVLTF. The CDR3 nucleotides are TGTGCCAGCGGGGTGGGAGGGCCTGCTGGGGCCAACGTCCTGACTTTC.

As DNA, the CDR3 is TGTGCCAGCAGCCCCCGGACTAGGGCCTATGAGCAGTTCTTC. This translates into CASSPRTRAYEQFF. This chain uses TRBV11-3 with TRBJ2-1; 7 nucleotides line up with TRBD2. Germline lookup yields CDR1 SGHNT and CDR2 YENEEA. The CDR3 sequence is 14 residues long. Trimming at V came to 5 bases and at J to 8 bases, leaving 9 bases not matched to a gene.

This clone was counted a few times. The chain is built from TRBV13 and TRBJ2-1; 7 bases map to TRBD1. Germline lookup yields CDR1 PRHDT and CDR2 FYEKMQ (reference sequence). This CDR3 has 16 residues. With V trimmed by 3 bases and J by 6 bases, 11 bases remained unmatched. CDR3 region: CASSFITGDRGNEQFF. CDR3 nucleotides: TGTGCCAGCAGCTTCATAACAGGGGATCGGGGCAATGAGCAGTTCTTC.

This clone was observed a handful of times. V and J are TRBV21-1 and TRBJ2-2; the listed D gene, TRBD1, was not tested against the DNA. TRBV21-1 is classified as a pseudogene. CDR3 length: 16 residues. DNA for the CDR3: TGTGCCAGCAGCAAAGTGACGACAGGGGACACCGGGGAGCTGTTTTTT. Its protein product is CASSKVTTGDTGELFF.

This clone was counted between two and nine times. The chain carries TRBV7-9 and TRBJ1-2, with a possible D match to TRBD1 (5 bases). The V gene's germline CDR1 is SEHNR and CDR2 FQNEAQ (reference sequence). V lost 3 bases to trimming and J lost 7 bases, with 6 bases between them. The length of the CDR3 is 11 residues. CDR3 sequence (DNA): TGTGCCAGCAGCTTCCAGGGTGGCTACACCTTC. It specifies CASSFQGGYTF.

This chain connects TRBV11-2 to TRBJ1-2, with D perhaps matching TRBD1 (5 bases). Germline-derived CDR1 and CDR2 are SGHAT and FQNNGV. The V gene lost 8 bases and the J gene lost 5 bases, with 12 bases spanning the gap. The CDR3 has 12 residues. For the CDR3, the DNA is TGTGCCAGCGGAGACCAGGGATATGGCTACACCTTC. Translating it yields CASGDQGYGYTF.

The chain uses TRBV25-1 and TRBJ2-1; TRBD2 agrees at 7 bases. Germline-derived CDR1 and CDR2 are MGHDK and SYGVNS. There are 16 residues in the CDR3. V trimming: 8 bases; J trimming: 0 bases; junction bases outside the gene matches: 10. CDR3 region: CASGVGGGSSYNEQFF. CDR3 DNA sequence: TGTGCCAGCGGCGTAGGCGGCGGGAGCTCCTACAATGAGCAGTTCTTC.

V usage is TRBV7-9 and J usage is TRBJ1-3; D call uncertain. The length of the CDR3 is 17 residues. Germline V gene sequence: CDR1 SEHNR, CDR2 FQNEAQ (reference sequence). V lost 5 bases to trimming and J lost 4 bases, with 21 bases between them. CDR3 sequence: CASSPGSAGRRGNTIYF. Written as DNA, the CDR3 is TGTGCCAGCAGCCCCGGGTCGGCCGGGCGGAGAGGAAACACCATATATTTT.

The V and J genes are TRBV28 and TRBJ2-3, with 7 bases aligning to TRBD2. CDR1 is MDHEN and CDR2 is SYDVKM in the germline V gene. The J segment lost 5 bases and the V segment lost 1 base, leaving 0 bases of the junction unmatched. The CDR3 sequence is 13 residues long. In nucleotides, the CDR3 is TGTGCCAGCAGTTTATCGGGGGGAGATACGCAGTATTTT. Amino acid sequence: CASSLSGGDTQYF.

This chain links TRBV4-2 with TRBJ1-5; TRBD1 matches 9 bases. This CDR3 comprises 19 residues. V shed 1 base and J 7 bases; nucleotides not matched to a gene: 17. The germline V gene has CDR1 LGHNA and CDR2 YNFKEQ. The chain's CDR3 is CASSQGVAVRLTGGQPQHF. In DNA form, the CDR3 reads TGTGCCAGCAGCCAAGGTGTCGCGGTCCGTCTGACAGGGGGACAGCCCCAGCATTTT.

V is TRBV7-6 and J is TRBJ1-2; 8 bases map to TRBD1. Germline trimming cut 5 bases from V and 6 bases from J; bases unmatched to any gene: 5. Germline assignment: CDR1 SGHVS and CDR2 FNYEAQ. The CDR3 loop spans 13 amino acids. CDR3 amino acids: CASSQMTGDGYTF. The CDR3 DNA follows: TGTGCCAGCAGCCAGATGACAGGGGATGGCTACACCTTC.

This chain joins TRBV19 and TRBJ1-1; 10 positions agree with TRBD1. Unmatched junction bases numbered 3, after V lost 3 bases and J lost 5 bases. Germline CDR1 is LNHDA and CDR2 is SQIVND (reference sequence). The CDR3 sequence is 14 residues long. The CDR3, as DNA: TGTGCCAGTAGTATGGGGACAGGGGTTACTGAAGCTTTCTTT. Encoded protein: CASSMGTGVTEAFF.

The J gene is TRBJ2-7, the V gene TRBV4-1, with D perhaps TRBD1 (6 bases). The CDR3 covers 16 residues. The germline V gene encodes CDR1 MGHRA and CDR2 YSYEKL. Trimming pared 0 bases from V and 3 bases from J, leaving 15 bases between. The CDR3 DNA sequence: TGCGCCAGCAGCCAAGAGACAGGAACGCCGGTCTACGAGCAGTACTTC. Translating it yields CASSQETGTPVYEQYF.

This chain connects TRBV15 to TRBJ2-3; either TRBD1 or TRBD2 may supply D (6 bases each). This CDR3 has 13 amino acids. The V gene lost 3 bases and the J gene lost 11 bases, with 15 bases spanning the gap. Per the germline V gene, CDR1 is LNHNV and CDR2 is YYDKDF (reference sequence). CDR3 sequence: CATSRGGHPGQYF. The CDR3 DNA reads as TGTGCCACCAGCAGGGGGGGACACCCGGGGCAGTATTTT. The variable domain in full, with the rest retrieved from reference TRBV15 and TRBJ2-3, is DAMVIQNPRYQVTQFGKPVTLSCSQTLNHNVMYWYQQKSSQAPKLLFHYYDKDFNNEADTPDNFQSRRPNTSFCFLDIRSPGLGDTAMYLCATSRGGHPGQYFGPGTRLTVL.

By frequency in the sample, this clone is medium-sized. The genes are TRBV4-1 and TRBJ1-3, with D maybe TRBD1 (5 bases). Trimming cost V 0 bases and J 1 base, with 10 bases left between them. CDR1 is MGHRA, CDR2 YSYEKL, per germline. The CDR3 totals 16 residues. The CDR3 loop reads CASSQDQGGSGNTIYF. The CDR3 DNA reads TGCGCCAGCAGCCAAGATCAGGGAGGATCTGGAAACACCATATATTTT.

This clone appeared once. This rearrangement joins TRBV23-1 to TRBJ1-2, with D tentatively TRBD1 (5 bases). TRBV23-1 counts as an open reading frame of uncertain function. The CDR3 has 13 residues. Between the trimmed V and J ends, which lost 0 bases and 7 bases, there was a span of 9 bases. The CDR3 coding sequence is TGCGCCAGCAGTCAATCCAGGGTTTTTGGCTACACCTTC. Protein product: CASSQSRVFGYTF.

V gene TRBV5-6 combines with J gene TRBJ1-2, with TRBD1 matching over 8 bases. This CDR3 spans 16 amino acids. CDR1 and CDR2 (germline): SGHDT, YYEEEE. Trimming took 4 bases from V and 4 from J; bases not matched to a gene: 12. The CDR3 bases are TGTGCCAGCAGCACGGACAGGGAGCAGGCTGTCTATGGCTACACCTTC. This encodes CASSTDREQAVYGYTF.